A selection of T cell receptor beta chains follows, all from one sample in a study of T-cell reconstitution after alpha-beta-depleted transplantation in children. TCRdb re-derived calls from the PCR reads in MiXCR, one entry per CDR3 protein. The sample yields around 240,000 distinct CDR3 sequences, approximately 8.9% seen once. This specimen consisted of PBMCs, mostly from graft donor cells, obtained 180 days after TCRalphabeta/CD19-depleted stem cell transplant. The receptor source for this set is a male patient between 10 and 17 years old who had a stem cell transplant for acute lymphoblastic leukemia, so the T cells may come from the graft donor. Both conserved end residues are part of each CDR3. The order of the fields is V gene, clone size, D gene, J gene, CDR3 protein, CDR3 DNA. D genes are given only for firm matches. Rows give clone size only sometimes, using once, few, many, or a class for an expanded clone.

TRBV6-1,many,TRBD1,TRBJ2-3,CASWGQGTDTQYF,TGTGCCAGCTGGGGACAGGGGACAGATACGCAGTATTTT
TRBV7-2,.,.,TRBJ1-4,CASSLGRNNEKLFF,TGTGCCAGCAGCCTCGGACGGAACAATGAAAAACTGTTTTTT
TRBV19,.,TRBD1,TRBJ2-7,CASSIEGQFYEQYF,TGTGCCAGTAGTATAGAGGGACAGTTCTACGAGCAGTACTTC
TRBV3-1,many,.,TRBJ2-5,CASSQDLAPRETQYF,TGTGCCAGCAGCCAAGATCTGGCTCCCCGGGAGACCCAGTACTTC
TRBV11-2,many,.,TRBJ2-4,CASSFPTGWRLAKNIQYF,TGTGCCAGCAGCTTTCCGACAGGCTGGCGACTAGCCAAAAACATTCAGTACTTC
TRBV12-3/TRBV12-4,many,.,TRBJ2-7,CASSPSLYEQYF,TGTGCCAGCAGCCCGTCCCTCTACGAGCAGTACTTC
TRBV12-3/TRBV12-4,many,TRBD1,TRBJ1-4,CASSWDRSNEKLFF,TGTGCCAGCAGCTGGGACAGGTCTAATGAAAAACTGTTTTTT
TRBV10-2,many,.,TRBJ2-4,CATTDRLAKNIQYF,TGCGCCACTACGGACAGACTAGCCAAAAACATTCAGTACTTC
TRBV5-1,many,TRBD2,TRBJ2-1,CASSLAGLAGGYSYNEQFF,TGCGCCAGCAGCTTGGCCGGACTAGCGGGGGGTTACTCCTACAATGAGCAGTTCTTC
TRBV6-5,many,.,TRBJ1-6,CASSYQGTYNSPLHF,TGTGCCAGCAGTTACCAGGGCACCTATAATTCACCCCTCCACTTT
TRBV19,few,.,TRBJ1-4,CASSLPRGLHEKLFF,TGTGCCAGTAGTCTCCCCAGGGGACTTCACGAAAAACTGTTTTTT
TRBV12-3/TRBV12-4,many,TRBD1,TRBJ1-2,CASSPDRGENYGYTF,TGTGCCAGCAGCCCCGACAGGGGCGAAAACTATGGCTACACCTTC
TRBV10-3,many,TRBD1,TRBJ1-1,CAIKGDRGNTEAFF,TGTGCCATCAAGGGGGACAGGGGAAACACTGAAGCTTTCTTT
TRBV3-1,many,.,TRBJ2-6,CASSQLSTPGANVLTF,TGTGCCAGCAGCCAACTCTCGACTCCCGGGGCCAACGTCCTGACTTTC
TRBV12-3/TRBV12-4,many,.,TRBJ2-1,CASLSPGPNYNEQFF,TGTGCCAGCTTGAGTCCAGGTCCCAACTACAATGAGCAGTTCTTC
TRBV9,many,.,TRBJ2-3,CASSPSYDSSTQYF,TGTGCCAGCAGCCCCTCCTATGACTCATCCACGCAGTATTTT
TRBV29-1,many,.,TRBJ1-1,CSVEGQLNTEAFF,TGCAGCGTTGAAGGACAGCTGAACACTGAAGCTTTCTTT
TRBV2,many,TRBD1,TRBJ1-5,CASVRQGGSQPQHF,TGTGCCAGCGTACGACAGGGGGGGAGTCAGCCCCAGCATTTT
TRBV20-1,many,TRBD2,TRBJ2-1,CSASFPAGTAQFF,TGCAGTGCTTCATTCCCAGCGGGAACTGCGCAGTTCTTC
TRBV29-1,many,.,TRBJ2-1,CSVEDSVYPSSYNEQFF,TGCAGCGTTGAAGATTCGGTCTACCCAAGCTCCTACAATGAGCAGTTCTTC
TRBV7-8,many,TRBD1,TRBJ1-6,CASSLASRGKSPLHF,TGTGCCAGCAGCTTAGCATCCAGGGGGAAATCACCCCTCCACTTT
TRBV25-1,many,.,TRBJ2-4,CASSEGGGAKNIQYF,TGTGCCAGCAGTGAAGGAGGGGGAGCCAAAAACATTCAGTACTTC
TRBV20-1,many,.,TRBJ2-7,CSARDFPGTQPYEQYF,TGCAGTGCTAGAGATTTCCCCGGGACTCAGCCCTACGAGCAGTACTTC
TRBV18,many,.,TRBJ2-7,CASSPKGPLNRGGLSSEQYF,TGTGCCAGCTCACCAAAAGGGCCGCTTAACAGGGGTGGACTATCCAGCGAGCAGTACTTC
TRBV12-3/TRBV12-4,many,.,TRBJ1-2,CASSLDYGYTF,TGTGCCAGCAGTTTAGACTATGGCTACACCTTC